One and the same sample provided the 5 T cell receptor beta chains below, sequenced in a study of beta chain features in type 1 diabetes. Expressed TCRB transcripts were sequenced after all isolated RNA was converted to cDNA. Sequencing was performed with immunoSEQ multiplex PCR; in TCRdb, only in-frame clones are kept and a portion is missing. The sample holds 900,000 or so clones, 17% seen once. Sequencing input: naive CD4+ T cells from blood. These receptors were collected from a woman between 18 and 29 years old in good health.

J is TRBJ2-1 and V is TRBV6-4, with D possibly called TRBD1 or TRBD2 (5 bases each). This CDR3 has 12 amino acids. Germline V gene data show CDR1 as MRHNA and CDR2 as SNTAGT. V shed 3 bases and J shed 10 bases, with 10 bases lying between them. CDR3 DNA sequence: TGTGCCAGCAGTGAATCAGGGACCGAGCAGTTCTTC. As protein: CASSESGTEQFF.

In its sample, this clone was seen a few times. CDR3 sequence reads: CATSRDNQGPETQYF. In nucleotides, the CDR3 is TGTGCCACCAGCAGAGATAATCAGGGGCCCGAGACCCAGTACTTC. The chain links TRBV15 to TRBJ2-5; TRBD1 might be the D (6 bases). V was cut by 0 bases and J by 5 bases, with 13 bases left in between. CDR1 and CDR2 from the germline V gene are LNHNV and YYDKDF (reference sequence). The CDR3 is made up of 15 amino acids.

Turning to this clone: A much bigger clone sits one base away, suggesting this may be a read error. In the same sample, other DNA sequences code for this CDR3. The chain carries TRBV7-9 and TRBJ1-4; unclear D gene. CDR3 length: 10 residues. Germline V gene lookup returns CDR1 SEHNR and CDR2 FQNEAQ (reference sequence). The V end lost 5 bases, the J end lost 7 bases, and 2 bases lay between the germline ends. As DNA, the CDR3 is TGTGCCAGCAGCGGTGAAAAACTGTTTTTT. It translates to CASSGEKLFF.

This clone showed up just a few times. The chain employs TRBV14 and TRBJ2-1; 12 positions agree with TRBD2. The V and J ends lost 3 bases and 5 bases, in that order; junction bases with no gene match: 8. Germline CDR1 SGHDN, CDR2 FVKESK. This CDR3 has 17 amino acids. This chain's CDR3 is CASSHPPSGRDNNEQFF. Written as DNA, the CDR3 is TGTGCCAGCAGCCATCCCCCTAGCGGGAGGGATAACAATGAGCAGTTCTTC.

This clone has only a few counts. The chain combines TRBV15 with TRBJ2-5, with 13 positions matching TRBD2. The CDR3 is 17 amino acids. Germline CDR1 LNHNV, CDR2 YYDKDF (reference sequence). The ends lost 5 bases at V and 4 bases at J; junction bases unmatched: 10. The CDR3 region has the DNA TGTGCCACCAGCCGTGGGACTAGCGGGAAGGCCCTAGAGACCCAGTACTTC. Amino acids: CATSRGTSGKALETQYF. The full variable domain, completed using reference TRBV15 and TRBJ2-5, is DAMVIQNPRYQVTQFGKPVTLSCSQTLNHNVMYWYQQKSSQAPKLLFHYYDKDFNNEADTPDNFQSRRPNTSFCFLDIRSPGLGDTAMYLCATSRGTSGKALETQYFGPGTRLLVL.